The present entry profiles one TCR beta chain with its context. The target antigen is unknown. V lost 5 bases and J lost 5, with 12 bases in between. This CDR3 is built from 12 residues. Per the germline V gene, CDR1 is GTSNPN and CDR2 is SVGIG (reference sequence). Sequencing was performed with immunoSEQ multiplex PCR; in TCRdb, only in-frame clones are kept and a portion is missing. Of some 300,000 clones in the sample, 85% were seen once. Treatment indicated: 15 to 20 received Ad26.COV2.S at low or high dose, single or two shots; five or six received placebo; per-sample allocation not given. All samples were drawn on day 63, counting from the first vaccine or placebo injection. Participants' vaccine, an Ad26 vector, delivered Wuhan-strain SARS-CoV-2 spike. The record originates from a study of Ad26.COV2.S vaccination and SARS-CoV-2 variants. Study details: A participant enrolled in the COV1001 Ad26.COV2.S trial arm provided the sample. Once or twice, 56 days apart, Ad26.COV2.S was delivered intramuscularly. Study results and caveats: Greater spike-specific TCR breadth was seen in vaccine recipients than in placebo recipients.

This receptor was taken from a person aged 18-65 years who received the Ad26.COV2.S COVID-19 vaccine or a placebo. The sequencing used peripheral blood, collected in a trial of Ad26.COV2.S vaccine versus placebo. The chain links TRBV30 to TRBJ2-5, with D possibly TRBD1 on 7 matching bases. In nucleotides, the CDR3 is TGTGCCTGGGCTCAGGGGGGCGAGACCCAGTACTTC. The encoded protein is CAWAQGGETQYF.